A selection of T cell receptor beta chains follows, all from one sample in a study of shared clonotypes between healthy human individuals. Sequenced by immunoSEQ multiplex PCR; TCRdb stores in-frame clones only, minus some. The table includes roughly 1.4 million clones, approximately 98.5% detected once. Input material: naive CD4+ T cells sorted from blood. All receptors derive from a man aged 25 to 40 in good health. Both conserved end residues are part of each CDR3. A D gene is named only where the DNA matches it firmly. Clone size is given for some rows only: seen once, a few or many times, or a class if the clone is expanded.

J gene,D gene,clone size,V gene,CDR3 DNA,CDR3 protein
TRBJ1-5,-,-,TRBV4-1,TGCGCCAGCAGCCAACAGGGCTCGGGCAATCAGCCCCAGCATTTT,CASSQQGSGNQPQHF
TRBJ2-7,TRBD1,-,TRBV6-4,TGTGCCAGCAGTGAAGGGACAGGGGGTTACGAGCAGTACTTC,CASSEGTGGYEQYF
TRBJ2-5,TRBD1,-,TRBV7-6,TGTGCCAGCAGCTTCGACAGGGAAGAGACCCAGTACTTC,CASSFDREETQYF
TRBJ2-5,TRBD2,-,TRBV5-1,TGCGCCAGCACCTGGGGACTAGCTTTTCAAGAGACCCAGTACTTC,CASTWGLAFQETQYF
TRBJ2-7,TRBD2,-,TRBV19,TGTGCCAGTAGTATACGGCTAGCGGGAGCCTACGAGCAGTACTTC,CASSIRLAGAYEQYF
TRBJ2-1,TRBD2,-,TRBV20-1,TGCAGTGCTAGGGGGGGGTTTCAGTTCTTC,CSARGGFQFF
TRBJ1-1,-,-,TRBV9,TGTGCCAGCAGCTCCCCGGCTACTGAAGCTTTCTTT,CASSSPATEAFF
TRBJ1-4,-,-,TRBV11-2,TGTGCCAGCAGCCGCGGTGCGGATGAAAAACTGTTTTTT,CASSRGADEKLFF
TRBJ2-1,TRBD2,-,TRBV4-2,TGTGCCAGCAGCCAGGATCCTAGCGGGAGGTCCTATGAGCAGTTCTTC,CASSQDPSGRSYEQFF
TRBJ2-1,-,-,TRBV4-2,TGTGCCAGCAGCCAAGTCTCTCGAGGCGCTTTAAGCTCCTACAATGAGCAGTTCTTC,CASSQVSRGALSSYNEQFF
TRBJ2-5,-,-,TRBV5-6,TGTGCCAGCAGCATAAATCAAGAGACCCAGTACTTC,CASSINQETQYF
TRBJ2-1,TRBD1,-,TRBV10-1,TGCGCCAGCAGTGAGTTATACTCCCAGGGGGTGGATGAGCAGTTCTTC,CASSELYSQGVDEQFF
TRBJ2-7,-,-,TRBV15,TGTGCCACCAGCTCCCTTCGAGGCGAGCAGTACTTC,CATSSLRGEQYF
TRBJ2-5,TRBD2,once,TRBV5-1,TGCGCCAGCAGACACGGACTAGCGGAAGAGACCCAGTACTTC,CASRHGLAEETQYF
TRBJ2-7,-,-,TRBV10-1,TGCGCCAGCAGTGCGTCAGGGATCTCCTACGAGCAGTACTTC,CASSASGISYEQYF
TRBJ2-7,-,once,TRBV7-2,TGTGCCAGCAGCTTAGGTCACACCTTAAGGGCCTACGAGCAGTACTTC,CASSLGHTLRAYEQYF
TRBJ2-2,-,-,TRBV27,TGTGCCAGCTCTCGTGGGCACAACCGCGGGATACGCACCGGGGAGCTGTTTTTT,CASSRGHNRGIRTGELFF
TRBJ2-4,TRBD2,-,TRBV9,TGTGCCAGCAGCGCGAGGACTAGCGCCGGGGGCATTCAGTACTTC,CASSARTSAGGIQYF
TRBJ2-4,-,-,TRBV30,TGTGCCTGGAGCCCGTTAAATGGAAACATTCAGTACTTC,CAWSPLNGNIQYF
TRBJ2-5,-,once,TRBV5-1,TGCGCCAGCAGCTTGATGGACTCAGAAGAGACCCAGTACTTC,CASSLMDSEETQYF